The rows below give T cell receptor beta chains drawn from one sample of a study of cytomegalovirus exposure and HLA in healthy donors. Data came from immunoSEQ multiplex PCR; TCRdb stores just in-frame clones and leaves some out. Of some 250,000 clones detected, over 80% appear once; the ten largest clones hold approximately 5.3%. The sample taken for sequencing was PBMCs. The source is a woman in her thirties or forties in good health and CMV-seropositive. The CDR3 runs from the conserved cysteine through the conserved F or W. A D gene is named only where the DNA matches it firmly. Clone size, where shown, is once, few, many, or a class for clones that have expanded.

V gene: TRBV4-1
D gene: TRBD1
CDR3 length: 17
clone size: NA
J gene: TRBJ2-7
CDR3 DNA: TGCGCCAGCAGCCAAGTATTAGGGACAGGGTTAATCTACGAGCAGTACTTC
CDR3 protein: CASSQVLGTGLIYEQYF

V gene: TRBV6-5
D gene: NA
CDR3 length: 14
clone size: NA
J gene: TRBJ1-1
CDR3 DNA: TGTGCCAGCAGTCCCCTTTTAACTCGCACTGAAGCTTTCTTT
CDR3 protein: CASSPLLTRTEAFF

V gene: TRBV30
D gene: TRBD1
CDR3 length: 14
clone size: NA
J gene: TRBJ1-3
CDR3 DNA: TGTGCCTGGAGAGAAACAGGGGTAGGAAACACCATATATTTT
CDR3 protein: CAWRETGVGNTIYF

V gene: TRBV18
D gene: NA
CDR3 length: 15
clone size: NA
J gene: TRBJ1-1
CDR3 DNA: TGTGCCAGCTCACCGGTTACGGGGAAGAGCACTGAAGCTTTCTTT
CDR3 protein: CASSPVTGKSTEAFF

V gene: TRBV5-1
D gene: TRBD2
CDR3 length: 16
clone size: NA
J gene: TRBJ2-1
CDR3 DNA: TGCGCCAGCAGCTTGACGCTAGCGGGAGGGCCGGGTGAGCAGTTCTTC
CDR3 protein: CASSLTLAGGPGEQFF

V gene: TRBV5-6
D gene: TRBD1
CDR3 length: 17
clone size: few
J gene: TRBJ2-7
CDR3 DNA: TGTGCCAGCAGTAGGCTACAGGGGGCGAAAGGTACCTACGAGCAGTACTTC
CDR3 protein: CASSRLQGAKGTYEQYF

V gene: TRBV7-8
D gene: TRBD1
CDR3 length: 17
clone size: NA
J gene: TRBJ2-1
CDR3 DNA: TGTGCCAGCAGCTTAGGGGACAGGGATCCGTCCTACAATGAGCAGTTCTTC
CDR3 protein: CASSLGDRDPSYNEQFF

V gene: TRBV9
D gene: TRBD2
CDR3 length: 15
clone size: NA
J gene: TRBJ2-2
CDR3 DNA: TGTGCCAGCAGCGAGGAACTAGCGGGAGCCGGGGAGCTGTTTTTT
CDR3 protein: CASSEELAGAGELFF

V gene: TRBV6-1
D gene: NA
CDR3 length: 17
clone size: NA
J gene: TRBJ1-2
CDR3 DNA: TGTGCCAGCAGTGAAGCGCTTCAAGGCAGGGCTAACTATGGCTACACCTTC
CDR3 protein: CASSEALQGRANYGYTF

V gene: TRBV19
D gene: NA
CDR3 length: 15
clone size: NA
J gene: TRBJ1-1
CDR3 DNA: TGTGCCAGTAGTATCACGCACAGCCAGAACACTGAAGCTTTCTTT
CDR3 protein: CASSITHSQNTEAFF

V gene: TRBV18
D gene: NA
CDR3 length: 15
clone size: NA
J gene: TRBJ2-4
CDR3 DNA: TGTGCCAGCTCCCACGGAATGGAGGGGTACGACATTCAGTACTTC
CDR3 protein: CASSHGMEGYDIQYF

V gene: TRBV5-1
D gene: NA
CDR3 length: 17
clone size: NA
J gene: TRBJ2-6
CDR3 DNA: TGCGCCAGCAGCTTGGGGACAGACCTCTCTGGGGCCAACGTCCTGACTTTC
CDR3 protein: CASSLGTDLSGANVLTF

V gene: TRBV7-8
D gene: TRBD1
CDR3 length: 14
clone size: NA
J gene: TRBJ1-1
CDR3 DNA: TGTGCCAGCAACACTGACAGGGTGAACACTGAAGCTTTCTTT
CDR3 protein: CASNTDRVNTEAFF

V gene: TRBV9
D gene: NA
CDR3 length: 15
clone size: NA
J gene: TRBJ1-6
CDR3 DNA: TGTGCCAGCAGCGTAGCACAGGGTAGTAATTCACCCCTCCACTTT
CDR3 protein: CASSVAQGSNSPLHF

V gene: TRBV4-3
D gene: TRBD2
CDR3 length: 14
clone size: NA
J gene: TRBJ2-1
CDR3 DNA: TGCGCCAGCAGCCAAGATCCCGCGGGAGGAGAGCAGTTCTTC
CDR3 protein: CASSQDPAGGEQFF

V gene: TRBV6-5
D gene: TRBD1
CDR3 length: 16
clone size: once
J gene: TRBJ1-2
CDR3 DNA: TGTGCCAGCAGTTCCCCGGGACAGGGGCTGGGCTATGGCTACACCTTC
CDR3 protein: CASSSPGQGLGYGYTF

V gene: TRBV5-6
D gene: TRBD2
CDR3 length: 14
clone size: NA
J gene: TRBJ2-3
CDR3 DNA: TGTGCCAGCAGCTGGCGGGGGGTCAAAGATACGCAGTATTTT
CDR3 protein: CASSWRGVKDTQYF

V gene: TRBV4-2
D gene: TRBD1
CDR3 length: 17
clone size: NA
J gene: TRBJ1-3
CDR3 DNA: TGTGCCAGCAGCCAAGGACAGGGGGTGACCTCTGGAAACACCATATATTTT
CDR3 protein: CASSQGQGVTSGNTIYF

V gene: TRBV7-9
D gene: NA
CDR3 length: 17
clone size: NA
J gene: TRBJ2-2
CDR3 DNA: TGTTCCAGCAGGACTCCAAGAGGTGGGAGAAACACCGGGGAGCTGTTTTTT
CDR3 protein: CSSRTPRGGRNTGELFF

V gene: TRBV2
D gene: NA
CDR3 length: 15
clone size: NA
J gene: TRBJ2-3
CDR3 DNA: TGTGCCAGCAGCTCGAGAGGGGGGGACACAGATACGCAGTATTTT
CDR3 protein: CASSSRGGDTDTQYF

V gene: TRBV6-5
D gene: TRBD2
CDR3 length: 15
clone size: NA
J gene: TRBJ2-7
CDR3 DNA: TGTGCCAGCAGTTACGGGACTAGCGGGAGCTACGAGCAGTACTTC
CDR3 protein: CASSYGTSGSYEQYF

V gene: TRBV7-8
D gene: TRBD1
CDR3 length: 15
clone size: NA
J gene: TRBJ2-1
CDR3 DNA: TGTGCCAGCAGCTTATCAGGGGGCTCCTACAATGAGCAGTTCTTC
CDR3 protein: CASSLSGGSYNEQFF

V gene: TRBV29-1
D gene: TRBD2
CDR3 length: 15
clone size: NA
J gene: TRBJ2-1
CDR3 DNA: TGCAGCGTCGCCATGACTAGCGGGGGGGCCAGTGAGCAGTTCTTC
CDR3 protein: CSVAMTSGGASEQFF

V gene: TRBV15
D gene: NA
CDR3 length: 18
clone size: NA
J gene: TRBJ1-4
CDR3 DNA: TGTGCCACCAGCAGAGGTACGATGGCAGATGCAACTAATGAAAAACTGTTTTTT
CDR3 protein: CATSRGTMADATNEKLFF

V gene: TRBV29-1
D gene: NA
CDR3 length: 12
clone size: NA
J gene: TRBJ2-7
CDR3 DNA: TGCAGCGTTGGTACTGCCAATTACGAGCAGTACTTC
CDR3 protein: CSVGTANYEQYF

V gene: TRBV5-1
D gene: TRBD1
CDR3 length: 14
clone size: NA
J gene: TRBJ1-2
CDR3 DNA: TGCGCCAGCAGCGGGACAGGGGCTTCCTATGGCTACACCTTC
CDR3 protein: CASSGTGASYGYTF

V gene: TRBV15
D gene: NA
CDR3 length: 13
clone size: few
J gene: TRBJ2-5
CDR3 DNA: TGTGCCACCAGCAGAGACCAGAGGGAGACCCAGTACTTC
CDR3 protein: CATSRDQRETQYF

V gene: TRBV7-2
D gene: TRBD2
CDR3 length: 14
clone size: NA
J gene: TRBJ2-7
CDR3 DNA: TGTGCCAGCAGCCTAACGGGGGGATTCTACGAGCAGTACTTC
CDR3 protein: CASSLTGGFYEQYF

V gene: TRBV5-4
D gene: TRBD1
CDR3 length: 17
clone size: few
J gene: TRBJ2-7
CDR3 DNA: TGTGCCAGCAGTAGGCTACAGGGGGCGAAAGGTACCTACGAGCAGTACTTC
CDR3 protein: CASSRLQGAKGTYEQYF

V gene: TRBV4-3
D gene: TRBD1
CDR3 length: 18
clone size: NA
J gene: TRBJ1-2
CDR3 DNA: TGCGCCAGCAGCCAAGAACGAATAGGACAGGGGACTTACTATGGCTACACCTTC
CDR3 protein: CASSQERIGQGTYYGYTF

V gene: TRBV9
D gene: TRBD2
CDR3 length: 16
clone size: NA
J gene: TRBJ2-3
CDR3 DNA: TGTGCCAGCAGCGCGAGGGACTATTCGATCACAGATACGCAGTATTTT
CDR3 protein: CASSARDYSITDTQYF

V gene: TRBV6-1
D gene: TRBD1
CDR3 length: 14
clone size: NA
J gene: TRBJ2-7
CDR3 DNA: TGTGCCAGTACCGGGACAGGGGGATCCTACGAGCAGTACTTC
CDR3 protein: CASTGTGGSYEQYF

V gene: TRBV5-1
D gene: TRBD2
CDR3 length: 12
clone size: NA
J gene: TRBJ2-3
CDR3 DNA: TGCGCCAGTGGGACTAGAACAGATACGCAGTATTTT
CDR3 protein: CASGTRTDTQYF

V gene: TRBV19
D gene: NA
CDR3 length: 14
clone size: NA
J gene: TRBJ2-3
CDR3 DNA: TGTGCCAGTAGTATGGGGGCTTGGCTAGATACGCAGTATTTT
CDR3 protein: CASSMGAWLDTQYF

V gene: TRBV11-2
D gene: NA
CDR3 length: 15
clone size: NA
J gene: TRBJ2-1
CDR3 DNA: TGTGCCAGCAGCTTATCCGACAGTCGGGTCAATGAGCAGTTCTTC
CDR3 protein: CASSLSDSRVNEQFF

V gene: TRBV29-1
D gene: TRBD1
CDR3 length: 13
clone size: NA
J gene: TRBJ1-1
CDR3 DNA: TGCAGCGTTAGGGCAGGGGGGAACACTGAAGCTTTCTTT
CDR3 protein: CSVRAGGNTEAFF

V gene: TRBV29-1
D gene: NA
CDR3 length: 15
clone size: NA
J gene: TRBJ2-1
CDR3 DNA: TGCAGCGTTGAAGAGCATAGCGGAGCTTACAATGAGCAGTTCTTC
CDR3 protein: CSVEEHSGAYNEQFF

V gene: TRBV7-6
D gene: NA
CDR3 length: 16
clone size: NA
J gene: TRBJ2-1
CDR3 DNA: TGTGCCAGCAGCTCACCGTGGAGACGTAGAAACAATGAGCAGTTCTTC
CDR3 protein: CASSSPWRRRNNEQFF

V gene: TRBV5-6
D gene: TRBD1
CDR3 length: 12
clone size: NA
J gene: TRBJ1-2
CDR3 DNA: TGTGCCAGCAGCCCGGACAGGGTTGGCTACACCTTC
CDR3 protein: CASSPDRVGYTF

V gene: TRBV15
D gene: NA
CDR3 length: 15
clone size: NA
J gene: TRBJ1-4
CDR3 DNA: TGTGCCACCAGCAGAGATCGACAGCCTAATGAAAAACTGTTTTTT
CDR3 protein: CATSRDRQPNEKLFF

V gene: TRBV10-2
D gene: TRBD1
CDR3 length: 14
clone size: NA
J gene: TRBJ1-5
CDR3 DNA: TGCGCCAGCAGCCCTACAGGGGAAGGTCAGCCCCAGCATTTT
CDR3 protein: CASSPTGEGQPQHF

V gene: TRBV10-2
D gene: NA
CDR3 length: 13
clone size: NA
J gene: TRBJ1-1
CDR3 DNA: TGCGCCAGCAGGCGACAACTGAACACTGAAGCTTTCTTT
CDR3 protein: CASRRQLNTEAFF

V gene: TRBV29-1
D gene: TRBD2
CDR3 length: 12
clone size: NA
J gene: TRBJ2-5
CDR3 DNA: TGCAGCGTTGGGACTAGCCAAGAGACCCAGTACTTC
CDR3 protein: CSVGTSQETQYF

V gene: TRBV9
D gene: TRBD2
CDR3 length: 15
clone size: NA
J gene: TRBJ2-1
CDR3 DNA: TGTGCCAGCAGCCCCGGGGGAGCGGGAGTGGGTGAGCAGTTCTTC
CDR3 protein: CASSPGGAGVGEQFF

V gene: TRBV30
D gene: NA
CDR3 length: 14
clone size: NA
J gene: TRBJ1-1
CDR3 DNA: TGTGCCTGGAGTGTAATACGGGGGGCCACTGAAGCTTTCTTT
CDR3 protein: CAWSVIRGATEAFF

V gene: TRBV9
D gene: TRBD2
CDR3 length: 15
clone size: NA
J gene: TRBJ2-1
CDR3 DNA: TGTGCCAGCAGCGTAGATGGGAGGGGTAGCAATGAGCAGTTCTTC
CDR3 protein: CASSVDGRGSNEQFF

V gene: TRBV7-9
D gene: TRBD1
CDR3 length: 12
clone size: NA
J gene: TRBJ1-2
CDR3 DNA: TGTGCCAGCAGCCAACAGGGGGTCGGCTACACCTTC
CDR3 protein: CASSQQGVGYTF

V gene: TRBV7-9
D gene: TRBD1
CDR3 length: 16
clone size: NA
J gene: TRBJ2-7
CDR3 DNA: TGTGCCAGCAGCCCAGGGGGTGGGGGCGCCTTTTTGAATGAGTACTTC
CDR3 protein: CASSPGGGGAFLNEYF

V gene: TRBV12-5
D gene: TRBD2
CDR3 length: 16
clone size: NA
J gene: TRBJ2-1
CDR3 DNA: TGTGCTAGTGGTTTGGTACGGGGACTAGCGGACGATGAGCAGTTCTTC
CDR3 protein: CASGLVRGLADDEQFF

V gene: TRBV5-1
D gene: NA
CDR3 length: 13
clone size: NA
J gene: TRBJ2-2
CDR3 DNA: TGCGCCAGCAGCCTATCGGTCACCGGGGAGCTGTTTTTT
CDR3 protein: CASSLSVTGELFF

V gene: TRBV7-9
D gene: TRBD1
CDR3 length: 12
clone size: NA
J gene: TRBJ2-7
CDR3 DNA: TGTTCCAGCAGCCGGACAGGGCTTGAGCAGTACTTC
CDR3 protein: CSSSRTGLEQYF

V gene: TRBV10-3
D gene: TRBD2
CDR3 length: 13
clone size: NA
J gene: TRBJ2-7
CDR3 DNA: TGTGCCGCTCTCGGGGAGGGTAGGAGCGAGCAGTACTTC
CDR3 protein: CAALGEGRSEQYF